This paragraph reports one TCR beta chain. Its antigen is undetermined. This entry belongs to a study of beta chain features in type 1 diabetes. This CDR3 comprises 13 residues. Trimming removed 6 bases from V and 5 bases from J, with 13 bases in between. Germline assignment: CDR1 KGHSH and CDR2 LQKENI. The entirety of the isolated RNA underwent reverse transcription, so expressed TCRB transcripts were sequenced. Using immunoSEQ multiplex PCR, the repertoire was profiled, and TCRdb retains in-frame clones only, with some absent. The sample records some 660,000 clones, over 13% being singletons. Study results and caveats: Insertion counts at VDJ junctions were lower in type 1 diabetes patients, who also showed more deletions there. Patients' naive, central memory and regulatory TCRB repertoires appeared more alike than those of healthy donors. Shortening of TCRB CDR3s, moderate but significant, appeared in all four CD4+ subsets of Type 1 diabetes patients. Sequencing used cDNA, and cells with high TCR expression could therefore be over-represented.

Sorting that relied on CD45RO/CCR7/CD25/CD127/CD95/CD27 yielded CD4+ naive, central memory, regulatory and stem cell-like memory cells. The TCR was taken from a man aged 18 to 30 with type 1 diabetes. Sequenced: naive CD4+ T cells from blood. The V and J genes are TRBV18 and TRBJ1-2, with D unresolved. The CDR3 is CASSLSESYGYTF. The DNA of the CDR3 is TGTGCCAGCTCGCTGTCTGAGTCATATGGCTACACCTTC.